In its sample, the clone carrying this T cell receptor (beta chain) was seen many times. Its antigen is not known. This CDR3 comprises 13 residues. V lost 7 bases, J lost 3 bases, and 16 bases lay in between. From germline, CDR1 is DFQATT and CDR2 SNEGSKA (reference sequence). The sample is drawn from a study of post-analysis software for immune sequencing data. Findings of the study overall: Relative to controls, patients had roughly five TRBV segments at higher frequency, with TRBV5-6, TRBV5-1 and TRBV20-1 among these.

The TCR beta cDNA libraries carried unique molecular identifiers. TCRdb reprocessed the PCR reads via MiXCR and lists one record per CDR3 protein. This table has a few hundred thousand distinct CDR3 sequences, about a third appearing once. The sample consisted of blood. The V call is TRBV20-1, the J call TRBJ2-7; the D call may be TRBD1 or TRBD2 (5 bases each). The TCR was taken from a girl under 18 with multiple sclerosis. The CDR3 reads CSGTEGSSYEQYF. CDR3 in DNA: TGCAGTGGTACAGAGGGGAGTAGCTACGAGCAGTACTTC.